This TCR beta chain was recovered during a study of radiotherapy plus CTLA-4 blockade in lung cancer. Study as a whole: Of all patients, more than 15% responded objectively and roughly 31% showed disease control.

Participants had chemo-refractory metastatic non-small-cell lung cancer and were treated with focal radiation plus ipilimumab CTLA-4 blockade. Here immunoSEQ multiplex PCR was the method, and the copy in TCRdb shows in-frame clones only, minus some. Of 45,000 or so clones listed, roughly four fifths are singletons. The germline V and J ends were trimmed by 5 bases and 5 bases, with 10 bases remaining between them. CDR1 is MNHEY and CDR2 is SVGAGI in the germline V gene. This CDR3 is built from 13 residues. The sample consisted of peripheral blood, taken from a patient treated with radiotherapy plus ipilimumab. The clonotype comes from a human donor with non-small cell lung cancer who had stable disease on radiotherapy plus ipilimumab. V and J are TRBV6-5 and TRBJ1-5; tentatively, D is TRBD1 (5 bases). CDR3 residues: CASSDSFDQPQHF. DNA for the CDR3: TGTGCCAGCAGTGACAGTTTTGATCAGCCCCAGCATTTT.